The clone carrying this T cell receptor (beta chain) was recorded only once. The data stem from a study of blood T cell repertoires in COVID-19. TCRdb keeps only in-frame clones here, not all; method: immunoSEQ multiplex PCR. In the table there are 90,000 to 120,000 clones, about 91% of which are singletons. Trimming pared 0 bases from V and 1 base from J, leaving 4 bases between. CDR3 length: 15 amino acids. Looked up from germline, CDR1 is LGHDT and CDR2 is YNNKEL (reference sequence). The chain joins TRBV3-1 (or the pseudogene TRBV3-2) to TRBJ2-6; no reliable D call. The receptor was isolated from a man in his fifties with active or convalescent COVID-19. Input material: peripheral blood. CDR3 nucleotides: TGTGCCAGCAGCCAAGACAATTCTGGGGCCAACGTCCTGACTTTC. Translated, it gives CASSQDNSGANVLTF.